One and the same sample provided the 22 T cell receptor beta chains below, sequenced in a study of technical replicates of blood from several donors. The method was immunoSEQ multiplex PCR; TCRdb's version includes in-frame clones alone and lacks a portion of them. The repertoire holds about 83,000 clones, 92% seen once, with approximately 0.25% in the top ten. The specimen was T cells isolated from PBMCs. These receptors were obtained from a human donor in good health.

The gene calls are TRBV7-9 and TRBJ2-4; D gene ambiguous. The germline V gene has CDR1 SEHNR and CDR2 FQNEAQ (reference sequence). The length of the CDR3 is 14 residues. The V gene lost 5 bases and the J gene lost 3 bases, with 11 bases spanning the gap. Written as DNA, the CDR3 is TGTGCCAGCAGCCGGTTAGTCGACAAAAACATTCAGTACTTC. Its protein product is CASSRLVDKNIQYF.

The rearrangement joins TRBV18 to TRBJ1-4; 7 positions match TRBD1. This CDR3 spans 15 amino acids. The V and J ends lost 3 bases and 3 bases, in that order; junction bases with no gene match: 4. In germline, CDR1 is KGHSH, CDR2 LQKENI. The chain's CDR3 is CASSPRDSSNEKLFF. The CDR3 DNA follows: TGTGCCAGCTCACCCAGGGACAGTTCTAATGAAAAACTGTTTTTT.

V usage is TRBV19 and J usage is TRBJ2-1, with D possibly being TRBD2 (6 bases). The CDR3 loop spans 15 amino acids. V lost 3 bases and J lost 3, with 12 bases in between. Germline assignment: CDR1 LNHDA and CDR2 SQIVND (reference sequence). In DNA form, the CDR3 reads TGTGCCAGTAGTATGGGTAGCGGAAACTACAATGAGCAGTTCTTC. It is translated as CASSMGSGNYNEQFF. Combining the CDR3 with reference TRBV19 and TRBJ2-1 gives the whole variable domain DGGITQSPKYLFRKEGQNVTLSCEQNLNHDAMYWYRQDPGQGLRLIYYSQIVNDFQKGDIAEGYSVSREKKESFPLTVTSAQKNPTAFYLCASSMGSGNYNEQFFGPGTRLTVL.

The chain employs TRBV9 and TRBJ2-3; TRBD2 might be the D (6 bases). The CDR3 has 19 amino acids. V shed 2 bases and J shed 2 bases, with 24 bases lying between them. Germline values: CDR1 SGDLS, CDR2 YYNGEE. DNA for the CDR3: TGTGCCAGCAGCGTCTTCACGCCGGTTAGCGGCGTATACACAGATACGCAGTATTTT. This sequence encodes CASSVFTPVSGVYTDTQYF.

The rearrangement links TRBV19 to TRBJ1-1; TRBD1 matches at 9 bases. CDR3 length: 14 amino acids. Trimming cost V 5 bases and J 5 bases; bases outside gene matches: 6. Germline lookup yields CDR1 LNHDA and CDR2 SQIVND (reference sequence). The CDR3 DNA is TGTGCCAGTAGTCACAGGGGGCTTTATACTGAAGCTTTCTTT. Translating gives CASSHRGLYTEAFF.

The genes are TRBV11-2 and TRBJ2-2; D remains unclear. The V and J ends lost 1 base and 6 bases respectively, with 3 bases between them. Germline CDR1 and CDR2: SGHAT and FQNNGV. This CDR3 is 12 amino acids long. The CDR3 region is CASSLASGELFF. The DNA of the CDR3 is TGTGCCAGCAGCTTAGCATCCGGGGAGCTGTTTTTT. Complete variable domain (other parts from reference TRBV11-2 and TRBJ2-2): EAGVAQSPRYKIIEKRQSVAFWCNPISGHATLYWYQQILGQGPKLLIQFQNNGVVDDSQLPKDRFSAERLKGVDSTLKIQPAKLEDSAVYLCASSLASGELFFGEGSRLTVL.

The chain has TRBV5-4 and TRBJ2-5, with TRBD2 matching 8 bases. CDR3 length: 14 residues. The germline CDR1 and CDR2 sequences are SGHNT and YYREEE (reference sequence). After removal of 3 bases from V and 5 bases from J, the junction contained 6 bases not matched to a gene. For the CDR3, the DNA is TGTGCCAGCAGCTCCGGGGGGGGCCGGGAGACCCAGTACTTC. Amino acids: CASSSGGGRETQYF.

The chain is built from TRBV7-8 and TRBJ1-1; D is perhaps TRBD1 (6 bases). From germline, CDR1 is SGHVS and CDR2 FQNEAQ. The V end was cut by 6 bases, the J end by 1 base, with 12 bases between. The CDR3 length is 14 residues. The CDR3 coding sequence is TGTGCCAGCAGGGGGGGGCAGGAGAACACTGAAGCTTTCTTT. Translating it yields CASRGGQENTEAFF.

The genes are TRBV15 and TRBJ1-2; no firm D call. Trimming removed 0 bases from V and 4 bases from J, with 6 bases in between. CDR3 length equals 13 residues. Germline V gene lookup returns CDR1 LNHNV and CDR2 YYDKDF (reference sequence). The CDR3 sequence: CATSRDFSYGYTF. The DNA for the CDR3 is TGTGCCACCAGCAGAGATTTCTCCTATGGCTACACCTTC.

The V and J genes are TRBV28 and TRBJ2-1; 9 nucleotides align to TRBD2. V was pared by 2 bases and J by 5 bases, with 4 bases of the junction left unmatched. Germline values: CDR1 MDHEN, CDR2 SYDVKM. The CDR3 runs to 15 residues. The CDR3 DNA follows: TGTGCCAGCAGTTTAAGCCAGCGGGAGGACAATGAGCAGTTCTTC. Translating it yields CASSLSQREDNEQFF.

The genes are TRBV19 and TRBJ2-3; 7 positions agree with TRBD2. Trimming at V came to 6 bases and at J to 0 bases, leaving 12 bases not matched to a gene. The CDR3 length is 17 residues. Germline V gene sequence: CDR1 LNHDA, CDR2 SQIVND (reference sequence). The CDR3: CASRVRDYVSSTDTQYF. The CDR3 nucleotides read TGTGCCAGTAGGGTCCGGGACTACGTTTCTAGCACAGATACGCAGTATTTT.

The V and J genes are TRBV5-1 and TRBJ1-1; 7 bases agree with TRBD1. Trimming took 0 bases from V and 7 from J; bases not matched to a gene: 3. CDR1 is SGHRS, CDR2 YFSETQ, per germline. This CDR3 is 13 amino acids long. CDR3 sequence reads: CASSLGRGLEAFF. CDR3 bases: TGCGCCAGCAGCTTGGGAAGGGGGCTTGAAGCTTTCTTT.

CDR3 amino acids: CASSGSESTDTQYF. The CDR3 coding sequence is TGTGCCAGCAGCGGGAGCGAGAGCACAGATACGCAGTATTTT. The chain uses TRBV6-4 and TRBJ2-3, with a weak D call TRBD2 (6 bases). The CDR3 has 14 amino acids. V lost 6 bases to trimming and J lost 0 bases, with 10 bases between them. Germline CDR1 is MRHNA and CDR2 is SNTAGT.

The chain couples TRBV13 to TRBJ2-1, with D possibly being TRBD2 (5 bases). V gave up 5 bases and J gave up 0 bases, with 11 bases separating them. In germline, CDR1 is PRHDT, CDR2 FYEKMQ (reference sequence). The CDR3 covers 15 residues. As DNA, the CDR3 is TGTGCCAGCAGCCCGGGGTTGAGCTCCTACAATGAGCAGTTCTTC. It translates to CASSPGLSSYNEQFF.

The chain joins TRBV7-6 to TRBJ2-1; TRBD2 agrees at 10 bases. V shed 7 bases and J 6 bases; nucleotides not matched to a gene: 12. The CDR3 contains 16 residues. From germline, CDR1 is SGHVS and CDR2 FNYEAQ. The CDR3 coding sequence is TGTGCCAGCACCCTCGCGCCGGCTAGCGGGAGCAATGAGCAGTTCTTC. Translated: CASTLAPASGSNEQFF.

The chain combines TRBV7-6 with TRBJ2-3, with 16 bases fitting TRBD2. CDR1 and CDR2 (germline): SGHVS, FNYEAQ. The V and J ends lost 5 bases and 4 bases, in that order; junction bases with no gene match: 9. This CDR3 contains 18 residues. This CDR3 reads CASSEGLAGGRRADTQYF. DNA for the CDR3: TGTGCCAGCAGCGAGGGACTAGCGGGAGGGCGGCGTGCAGATACGCAGTATTTT.

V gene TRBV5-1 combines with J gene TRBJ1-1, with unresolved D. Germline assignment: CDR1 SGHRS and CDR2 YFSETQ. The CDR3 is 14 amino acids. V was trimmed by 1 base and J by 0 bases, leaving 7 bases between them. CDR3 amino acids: CASSLNGMNTEAFF. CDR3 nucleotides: TGCGCCAGCAGCTTGAACGGGATGAACACTGAAGCTTTCTTT.

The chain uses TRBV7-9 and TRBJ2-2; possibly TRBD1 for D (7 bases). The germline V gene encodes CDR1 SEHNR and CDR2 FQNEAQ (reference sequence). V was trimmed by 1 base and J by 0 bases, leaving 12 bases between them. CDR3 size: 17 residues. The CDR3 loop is CASSLGQGGSNTGELFF. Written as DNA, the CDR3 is TGTGCCAGCAGCTTAGGGCAGGGGGGATCGAACACCGGGGAGCTGTTTTTT.

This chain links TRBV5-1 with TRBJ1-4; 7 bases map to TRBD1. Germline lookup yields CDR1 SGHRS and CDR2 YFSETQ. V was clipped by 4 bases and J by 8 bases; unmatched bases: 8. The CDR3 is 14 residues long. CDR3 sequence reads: CASSHRGVKEKLFF. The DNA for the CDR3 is TGCGCCAGCAGCCACAGGGGAGTTAAAGAAAAACTGTTTTTT.

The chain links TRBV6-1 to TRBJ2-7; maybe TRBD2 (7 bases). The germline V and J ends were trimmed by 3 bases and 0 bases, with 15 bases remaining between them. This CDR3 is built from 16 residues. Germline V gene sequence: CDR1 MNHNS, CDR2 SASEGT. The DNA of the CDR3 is TGTGCCAGCAGTGATTGGGGGGGCCGGAGCTCCTACGAGCAGTACTTC. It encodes CASSDWGGRSSYEQYF.

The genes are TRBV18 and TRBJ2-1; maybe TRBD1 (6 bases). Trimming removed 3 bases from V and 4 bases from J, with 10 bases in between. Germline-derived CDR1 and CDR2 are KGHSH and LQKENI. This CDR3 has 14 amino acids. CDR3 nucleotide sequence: TGTGCCAGCTCACCCGGGGACACGTACAATGAGCAGTTCTTC. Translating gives CASSPGDTYNEQFF.

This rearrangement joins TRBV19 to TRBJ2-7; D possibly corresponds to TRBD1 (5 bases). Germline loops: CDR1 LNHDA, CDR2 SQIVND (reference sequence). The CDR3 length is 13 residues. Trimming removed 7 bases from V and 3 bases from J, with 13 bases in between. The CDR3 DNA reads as TGTGCCAGTACATCGACAGACTTCTACGAGCAGTACTTC. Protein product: CASTSTDFYEQYF.